Below, 13 T cell receptor beta chains from the same sample are listed, as sequenced in a study of T cell changes during pregnancy in multiple sclerosis. Only in-frame clones appear in the TCRdb table, and some are missing; sequencing was by immunoSEQ multiplex PCR. The data contain some 31,000 clones, roughly 91% of them singletons. The sequenced sample was CD8+ T cells from peripheral blood mononuclear cells, obtained in the second trimester of pregnancy. Receptors originate from a female donor in good health, enrolled as a control in a pregnancy study.

This clone was detected once. The CDR3 loop reads CASSHPGLVNEQFF. The CDR3 bases are TGTGCCAGCAGCCATCCGGGACTAGTCAATGAGCAGTTCTTC. The chain links TRBV14 to TRBJ2-1; 8 positions match TRBD2. This CDR3 is built from 14 residues. Germline-derived CDR1 and CDR2 are SGHDN and FVKESK. V shed 3 bases, J shed 6 bases, and the junction held 4 bases outside the gene matches.

The rearrangement uses TRBV9 and TRBJ2-3; 7 bases are a match to TRBD2. Germline CDR1 reads SGDLS; CDR2 reads YYNGEE. V lost 1 base to trimming and J lost 6 bases; unmatched junction nucleotides: 11. This CDR3 has 16 amino acids. CDR3 sequence: CASSVSGWLAVDTQYF. The CDR3 bases are TGTGCCAGCAGCGTATCCGGGTGGCTAGCGGTTGATACGCAGTATTTT.

J is TRBJ1-1 and V is TRBV7-9; D might be TRBD1 (5 bases). Germline V CDR1 and CDR2: SEHNR, FQNEAQ (reference sequence). CDR3 size: 14 residues. V was clipped by 1 base and J by 1 base, with 7 bases between them. CDR3 sequence: CASSLGQPNTEAFF. As DNA, the CDR3 is TGTGCCAGCAGCTTAGGACAGCCGAACACTGAAGCTTTCTTT.

This chain links TRBV27 with TRBJ2-7; perhaps TRBD1 as D (6 bases). The CDR3 is made up of 13 amino acids. Trimming shortened V by 2 bases and J by 1 base, and 6 bases separated the two germline ends. Germline assignment: CDR1 MNHEY and CDR2 SMNVEV (reference sequence). The CDR3 DNA sequence: TGTGCCAGCAGTTTAGACAGGTCCTACGAGCAGTACTTC. Amino acid sequence: CASSLDRSYEQYF.

This clone appeared a few times. V gene TRBV5-4 combines with J gene TRBJ1-2; 8 bases map to TRBD1. This CDR3 has 13 amino acids. The V and J ends lost 3 bases and 6 bases, in that order; junction bases with no gene match: 4. Germline CDR1 is SGHNT and CDR2 is YYREEE (reference sequence). CDR3 nucleotide sequence: TGTGCCAGCAGCTCGGACAGGGTTGATGGCTACACCTTC. Its protein product is CASSSDRVDGYTF.

The V call is TRBV9, the J call TRBJ2-2, with D maybe TRBD1 (6 bases). V was clipped by 0 bases and J by 4 bases, with 13 bases between them. Germline V CDR1 and CDR2: SGDLS, YYNGEE. The CDR3 spans 16 residues. This chain's CDR3 is CASSVGDRDTTGELFF. The CDR3, as DNA: TGTGCCAGCAGCGTAGGGGATAGGGACACCACCGGGGAGCTGTTTTTT.

The chain uses TRBV6-6 and TRBJ2-7; possible D gene TRBD1, 6 bases. The CDR3 extends over 15 amino acids. Germline CDR1 and CDR2: MNHNY and SVGAGI (reference sequence). V was cut by 2 bases and J by 6 bases, with 17 bases left in between. CDR3 sequence (DNA): TGTGCCAGCAGTTACACCCCAGGGGCGGTGAGCGAGCAGTACTTC. This sequence encodes CASSYTPGAVSEQYF.

V is TRBV7-2 and J is TRBJ2-5; D possibly corresponds to TRBD2 (6 bases). The CDR3 extends over 19 amino acids. Germline loops: CDR1 SGHTA, CDR2 FQGNSA. V dropped 1 base and J dropped 2 bases, with 23 bases sitting between them. The CDR3 DNA reads as TGTGCCAGCAGCTTAGGTTTTCTCGGATCTTTAGGGAGGCAAGAGACCCAGTACTTC. It specifies CASSLGFLGSLGRQETQYF.

V is TRBV2 and J is TRBJ1-6; D gene unclear. V lost 5 bases and J 0 bases, leaving 11 bases between the germline ends. This CDR3 is built from 16 residues. From germline, CDR1 is SNHLY and CDR2 FYNNEI. The DNA of the CDR3 is TGTGCCAGCAGTCTAGTTGGAAGCTCCTATAATTCACCCCTCCACTTT. It specifies CASSLVGSSYNSPLHF.

The rearrangement uses TRBV27 and TRBJ1-1; 9 nucleotides match TRBD1. J lost 0 bases, V lost 5 bases, and 7 bases had no gene match. The CDR3 sequence is 16 residues long. Per germline, CDR1 MNHEY and CDR2 SMNVEV (reference sequence). CDR3 bases: TGTGCCAGCAGTCCGAGGACAGGGGCCATGAACACTGAAGCTTTCTTT. Protein sequence: CASSPRTGAMNTEAFF.

This clone came up once. This sequence joins TRBV4-3 and TRBJ1-1; 8 bases match TRBD1. The CDR3 loop spans 17 amino acids. Trimming at V came to 1 base and at J to 0 bases, leaving 7 bases not matched to a gene. Per the germline V gene, CDR1 is LGHNA and CDR2 is YSLEER. CDR3 sequence: CASSQVSQGAVNTEAFF. DNA for the CDR3: TGCGCCAGCAGCCAAGTAAGCCAGGGGGCCGTGAACACTGAAGCTTTCTTT.

This rearrangement joins TRBV27 to TRBJ1-2, with 8 positions matching TRBD1. From germline, CDR1 is MNHEY and CDR2 SMNVEV (reference sequence). V gave up 2 bases and J gave up 4 bases; unmatched junction bases: 3. The CDR3 totals 14 residues. CDR3 protein: CASSLRDRSYGYTF. CDR3 DNA sequence: TGTGCCAGCAGTTTAAGGGACAGGAGCTATGGCTACACCTTC.

J is TRBJ2-1 and V is TRBV9, with 9 bases that match TRBD2. CDR1 SGDLS and CDR2 YYNGEE come from the germline V gene. V gave up 4 bases and J gave up 6 bases; unmatched junction bases: 11. CDR3 size: 16 residues. The CDR3 protein is CASSHGGGAQGNEQFF. The CDR3 DNA follows: TGTGCCAGCAGCCATGGCGGGGGGGCCCAGGGCAATGAGCAGTTCTTC.